This T cell receptor (beta chain) was captured in a study of CD8+ T cells in alopecia areata. Study in general: It was oral tofacitinib, at 5 to 10 mg twice daily, that treated patients received. Points from the study as a whole: Scalp repertoires also include resident alphabeta T cells from normal skin. Across lesional scalp, and particularly alopecia totalis/universalis, clonality surpassed that of normal scalp.

After isolation, RNA underwent reverse transcription to generate cDNA as the sequencing template. Libraries were prepared by immunoSEQ multiplex PCR; TCRdb keeps only in-frame clonotypes and omits some of them. The table shows fewer than 200,000 clones, with roughly 66% occurring only once. The CDR3 has 14 residues. The V gene lost 5 bases and the J gene lost 8 bases, with 16 bases spanning the gap. Germline CDR1 and CDR2: SGHVS and FQNEAQ. To note about this clone: Antigen unknown.

V gene TRBV7-8 combines with J gene TRBJ1-5, with D perhaps matching TRBD1 (6 bases). The receptor comes from a human donor with alopecia areata. Sequences were derived from CD8+ T cells sorted from blood, sampled at week 0. The CDR3 protein is CASSVYREDEPQHF. In DNA form, the CDR3 reads TGTGCCAGCAGCGTTTACAGGGAGGATGAGCCCCAGCATTTT.